This T cell receptor (beta chain) was recorded in a study of T-cell reconstitution after alpha-beta-depleted transplantation in children. The library targeted TCRbeta and was prepared with unique molecular identifiers. In TCRdb, the PCR reads were re-called with MiXCR into one record per CDR3 protein. Here the sample spans approximately 190,000 distinct CDR3 sequences, around 7.7% being singletons. Trimming shortened V by 3 bases and J by 4 bases, and 12 bases separated the two germline ends. The length of the CDR3 is 14 residues. There are many counts of this clonotype. The chain recombines TRBV12-3 or TRBV12-4 with TRBJ1-2; TRBD1 might be the D (5 bases). The clonotype originates from a male patient between 2 and 10 years old who had a stem cell transplant for acute myeloid leukemia, so the T cells may come from the graft donor. Material: PBMCs, mostly from graft donor cells, obtained 360 days after TCRalphabeta/CD19-depleted stem cell transplant. The CDR3 here is CASSFGAGLYGYTF. CDR3 DNA sequence: TGTGCCAGCAGTTTTGGGGCTGGACTCTATGGCTACACCTTC.